This entry is about one T cell receptor (beta chain). No antigen is known for it. This CDR3 is built from 12 residues. V was trimmed by 9 bases and J by 1 base, leaving 10 bases between them. Germline V gene data show CDR1 as SNHLY and CDR2 as FYNNEI. Sequencing used immunoSEQ multiplex PCR; TCRdb keeps in-frame clones, though not all of them. The sample has more than 100,000 clones; approximately 93% are singletons. The sample belongs to a study of graft-versus-host responses after intestinal transplantation. Study-level information: Recipients uniformly received anti-thymocyte globulin induction, followed by tacrolimus and steroids for roughly 3 years.

Study conclusions and caveats: GvH clones occurred in recipient marrow; some first appeared in ileum or blood. Some patients had graft-donor T cell macrochimerism. In their allografts, the ratios of graft-versus-host to host-versus-graft T cell clones were high. Early post-transplant HvG declines were associated with peak circulating GvH clone levels.

This sequence originates from a human donor who received an intestinal transplant. The chain links TRBV2 to TRBJ2-7; a weak D match, TRBD2 (6 bases). Here the sequenced sample was unstimulated CD8+ T cells sorted from spleen or lymph node cells, taken before intestinal transplant. The CDR3 sequence: CASRRDSYEQYF. The CDR3 nucleotides are TGTGCCAGTCGGCGGGATTCCTACGAGCAGTACTTC.